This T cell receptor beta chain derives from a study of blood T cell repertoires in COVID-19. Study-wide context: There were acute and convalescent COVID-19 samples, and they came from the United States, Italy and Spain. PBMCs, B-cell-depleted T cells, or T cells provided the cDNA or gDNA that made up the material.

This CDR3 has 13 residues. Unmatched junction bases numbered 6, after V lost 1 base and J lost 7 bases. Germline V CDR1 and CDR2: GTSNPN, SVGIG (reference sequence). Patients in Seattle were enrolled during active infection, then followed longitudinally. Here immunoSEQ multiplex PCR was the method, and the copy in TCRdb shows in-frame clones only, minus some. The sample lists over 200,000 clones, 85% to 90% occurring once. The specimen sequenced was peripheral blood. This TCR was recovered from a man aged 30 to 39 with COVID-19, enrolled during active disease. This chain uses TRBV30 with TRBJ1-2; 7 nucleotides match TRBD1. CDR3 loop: CAWSEGGSSGYTF. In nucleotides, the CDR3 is TGTGCCTGGAGTGAAGGGGGCAGTTCTGGCTACACCTTC.